The rows below give T cell receptor beta chains drawn from one sample of a study of regulatory T cells in long-lasting Graves disease. TCRdb itself ran the multiplex PCR reads through MiXCR, one entry per CDR3 protein. The table shows under 300,000 distinct CDR3 sequences, with around 21% occurring only once. Sequenced here: peripheral blood mononuclear cells (PBMCs), sampled at new diagnosis, from a patient treated with antithyroid drugs. Receptors were obtained from a female donor with Graves disease. CDR3s include the opening cysteine and the closing phenylalanine or tryptophan. A D gene is named only where the DNA matches it firmly. A clone size is listed for some rows: how often the clone was seen (once, few, many), or a class if it is expanded.

CDR3 DNA	CDR3 protein	V gene	J gene	clone size	D gene
TGCGCCAGCAGCTTAGACAGGAATAATTCACCCCTCCACTTT	CASSLDRNNSPLHF	TRBV5-1	TRBJ1-6	few	.
TGTGCCAGCTCACCGGACAGTAGGAGGGAAAAACTGTTTTTT	CASSPDSRREKLFF	TRBV18	TRBJ1-4	many	.
TGTGCCAGCAGCCAGGGATGGACCGGGGAGCTGTTTTTT	CASSQGWTGELFF	TRBV3-1	TRBJ2-2	many	.
TGTGCCAGCAGTTTCGGTCCGAGGTACACCTTC	CASSFGPRYTF	TRBV12-3/TRBV12-4	TRBJ1-2	many	.
TGTGCCAGCAGTTACGACAGTGACGAGCAGTACTTC	CASSYDSDEQYF	TRBV6-2/TRBV6-3	TRBJ2-7	many	.
TGTGCCAGCAGCCAAAACTCTGAAGCTTTCTTT	CASSQNSEAFF	TRBV3-1	TRBJ1-1	many	.
TGCAGTGCTCACCAGGACTATACAGGACCCTATGGCTACACCTTC	CSAHQDYTGPYGYTF	TRBV20-1	TRBJ1-2	many	.
TGCGCCAGCAGCTTGGTAGCCCATGAGCAGTTCTTC	CASSLVAHEQFF	TRBV5-1	TRBJ2-1	many	.
TGTGCCAGTAGCAGCTCGGACAGGGCCAGCAATCAGCCCCAGCATTTT	CASSSSDRASNQPQHF	TRBV19	TRBJ1-5	many	TRBD1
TGCAGTGCTAGAGATCGAAGCGGGAAGAAAGAAAGGAGCTCCTACGAGCAGTACTTC	CSARDRSGKKERSSYEQYF	TRBV20-1	TRBJ2-7	many	TRBD2
TGTGCCAGCAGCAAATACCGGGGGAACTATGGCTACACCTTC	CASSKYRGNYGYTF	TRBV5-6	TRBJ1-2	many	.
TGCAGTGCTAAGGGGTGGGAGAGGGCTGAAGCTTTCTTT	CSAKGWERAEAFF	TRBV20-1	TRBJ1-1	many	.
TGTGCCAGCAGCATACCGGGACTAGCGGGAGTGGCTAGTACAGATACGCAGTATTTT	CASSIPGLAGVASTDTQYF	TRBV12-3/TRBV12-4	TRBJ2-3	.	TRBD2
TGTGCCAGCAGTTTACAAGTAGACTCTGGAAACACCATATATTTT	CASSLQVDSGNTIYF	TRBV12-3/TRBV12-4	TRBJ1-3	.	.
TGTGCCAGCAGCCTACTGACTAGCGGGAGTAGGTACGAGCAGTACTTC	CASSLLTSGSRYEQYF	TRBV7-6	TRBJ2-7	many	TRBD2
TGCGCCAGCAGCTTGTCCCGGGACACGGGGGAGACCCAGTACTTC	CASSLSRDTGETQYF	TRBV5-1	TRBJ2-5	.	.
TGTGCCAGTACGACACCTAACGCCGGGGAGCTGTTTTTT	CASTTPNAGELFF	TRBV9	TRBJ2-2	few	.
TGTGCCAGCAGAGGACTAGCGGGGCATGAGCAGTTCTTC	CASRGLAGHEQFF	TRBV9	TRBJ2-1	few	TRBD2
TGTGCCAGCAGCGTAACAGGGATCGGAAAACTGTTTTTT	CASSVTGIGKLFF	TRBV9	TRBJ1-4	many	.
TGTGCCAGCAGGTCCGACGACTATGGCTACACCTTC	CASRSDDYGYTF	TRBV6-1	TRBJ1-2	many	.
TGTGCCAGCAGCTTGGGCATTGGAAACAATCAGCCCCAGCATTTT	CASSLGIGNNQPQHF	TRBV5-6	TRBJ1-5	.	.
TGTGCCACCAGCAGAGTAGTAGTGACAGGGACCGAGGATAACTATGGCTACACCTTC	CATSRVVVTGTEDNYGYTF	TRBV15	TRBJ1-2	.	TRBD1
TGTGCCAGCAGCCCCGGGCAGATCAATCAGCCCCAGCATTTT	CASSPGQINQPQHF	TRBV6-1	TRBJ1-5	many	.
TGTGCCAGCAGTACCGGGACAGGGGGAGAGCAGTACTTC	CASSTGTGGEQYF	TRBV7-3	TRBJ2-7	many	TRBD1
TGCGCCAGCAGCTTGGAAAACTCCAGGGATTCACCCCTCCACTTT	CASSLENSRDSPLHF	TRBV5-1	TRBJ1-6	.	.
TGTGCCAGCAGCACCGCGGGGCGGGATACGCAGTATTTT	CASSTAGRDTQYF	TRBV28	TRBJ2-3	.	.
TGTGCCAGTACGCTTCTGGGGGCCAACGTCCTGACTTTC	CASTLLGANVLTF	TRBV19	TRBJ2-6	many	.
TGTGCCAGCAGTTTTCGGCAGGTCGCCTACGAGCAGTACTTC	CASSFRQVAYEQYF	TRBV27	TRBJ2-7	.	.
TGTGCCACCAGTGACCCCTTAGGCGGGACTAGCGTGAATGAGCAGTTCTTC	CATSDPLGGTSVNEQFF	TRBV24-1	TRBJ2-1	.	TRBD2
TGCAGTGCTGTCAGACTAGCGGCTCTCACAGATACGCAGTATTTT	CSAVRLAALTDTQYF	TRBV20-1	TRBJ2-3	.	TRBD2
TGCAGTTCCTCCGGGGCCAGCACAGATACGCAGTATTTT	CSSSGASTDTQYF	TRBV29-1	TRBJ2-3	few	.
TGTGCCAGCAGTTATGGTGACTACAATGAGCAGTTCTTC	CASSYGDYNEQFF	TRBV6-5	TRBJ2-1	.	.
TGCGCCAGCAGCCAAGATGGGGCCAATGAGCAGTTCTTC	CASSQDGANEQFF	TRBV4-1	TRBJ2-1	many	.
TGTGCCAGCTCACTCCGGAGGGGGGCTAGCACTGAAGCTTTCTTT	CASSLRRGASTEAFF	TRBV18	TRBJ1-1	many	.
TGTGCCAGCAGTTTATCCGGGACGGGCACAGATACGCAGTATTTT	CASSLSGTGTDTQYF	TRBV5-6	TRBJ2-3	.	.
TGCAGTGCTGTAAGGGGATCCGGGAACACCGGGGAGCTGTTTTTT	CSAVRGSGNTGELFF	TRBV20-1	TRBJ2-2	many	.
TGCGCCAGCAGTCTGTTTTGGACTAGCGGGGGTAGCTCCTACGAGCAGTACTTC	CASSLFWTSGGSSYEQYF	TRBV4-3	TRBJ2-7	few	TRBD2
TGTGCCAGCAGCCCCGGGACAGGTGTCGCCTATGGCTACACCTTC	CASSPGTGVAYGYTF	TRBV7-6	TRBJ1-2	many	TRBD1
TGCAGTGCTAGCCACAGGGGCCTAGGTCCAGATACGCAGTATTTT	CSASHRGLGPDTQYF	TRBV20-1	TRBJ2-3	.	TRBD1
TGCGCCAGCAGCCAAGGGACAGGGATTAATGAAAAACTGTTTTTT	CASSQGTGINEKLFF	TRBV5-1	TRBJ1-4	few	TRBD1
TGTGCCAGCAGCTTAGGCGGGCGGGAAGATGAGCAGTTCTTC	CASSLGGREDEQFF	TRBV7-6	TRBJ2-1	many	.
TGTGCCAGCAGCTTTCCTAGCGGAGAGACCCAGTACTTC	CASSFPSGETQYF	TRBV13	TRBJ2-5	many	TRBD2
TGTGCCAGCAGCGTAGAGGACAGGCAAGAGACCCAGTACTTC	CASSVEDRQETQYF	TRBV18	TRBJ2-5	.	TRBD1
TGTGCCAGCAGTTGGGGCGGCGCCGACTACGAGCAGTACTTC	CASSWGGADYEQYF	TRBV6-5	TRBJ2-7	many	.
TGTGCCAGCAGTTACCTACCCGGTCGGGGGGCGAAGGGATACAATGAGCAGTTCTTC	CASSYLPGRGAKGYNEQFF	TRBV6-2/TRBV6-3	TRBJ2-1	many	.
TGCGCCAGCAGTGATCAACAGGGAGATTCACCCCTCCACTTT	CASSDQQGDSPLHF	TRBV10-2	TRBJ1-6	many	.
TGCGCCAGCAGTCGTATAACTAGCGGGAGGGGAGATACGCAGTATTTT	CASSRITSGRGDTQYF	TRBV4-1	TRBJ2-3	many	TRBD2
TGTGCCATCAGTGGGACAGGGTTCTCTGAGCAGTTCTTC	CAISGTGFSEQFF	TRBV10-3	TRBJ2-1	few	TRBD1